These 23 T cell receptor beta chains originate from one sample sequenced in a study of blood T cell repertoires in COVID-19. The table came from immunoSEQ multiplex PCR; TCRdb's copy has only in-frame clones and leaves some out. The table lists roughly 20,000 clones, approximately 85% of them singletons. Sequencing was carried out using peripheral blood. The receptors originated from a man older than 75 with acute or convalescent COVID-19.

The gene calls are TRBV18 and TRBJ1-5; D possibly corresponds to TRBD1 (6 bases). This CDR3 has 15 amino acids. Trimming stripped 3 bases from V and 3 bases from J, with 12 bases between. Germline loops: CDR1 KGHSH, CDR2 LQKENI. The CDR3 region is CASSPQGTDNQPQHF. Written as DNA, the CDR3 is TGTGCCAGCTCACCCCAGGGGACGGACAATCAGCCCCAGCATTTT.

Only a few counts were recorded for this clone. The V gene is TRBV4-3, the J gene TRBJ1-2; perhaps TRBD1 as D (5 bases). V lost 1 base to trimming and J lost 4 bases, with 10 bases between them. In germline, CDR1 is LGHNA, CDR2 YSLEER. This CDR3 has 14 residues. The CDR3 DNA is TGCGCCAGCAGCCAAGTTTTGGGGCCCTATGGCTACACCTTC. Translating it yields CASSQVLGPYGYTF.

The V and J genes are TRBV9 and TRBJ2-7, with 9 positions matching TRBD2. Germline V lookup: CDR1 SGDLS, CDR2 YYNGEE. This CDR3 comprises 14 residues. The V gene end was trimmed by 6 bases and the J gene end by 6 bases; junction bases not matched to a gene: 10. CDR3 residues: CASTLAGVRGEQYV. The CDR3 coding sequence is TGTGCCAGCACCTTAGCGGGAGTGAGAGGCGAGCAGTACGTC.

This chain joins TRBV5-4 and TRBJ2-2; 8 bases agree with TRBD2. V lost 4 bases to trimming and J lost 1 base; unmatched junction nucleotides: 3. This CDR3 is 15 amino acids long. Germline CDR1 SGHNT, CDR2 YYREEE (reference sequence). The CDR3 sequence is CASSAGGQNTGELFF. The CDR3 region has the DNA TGTGCCAGCAGCGCGGGGGGCCAGAACACCGGGGAGCTGTTTTTT.

J is TRBJ2-4 and V is TRBV6-1; a weak D match, TRBD2 (5 bases). The V and J ends lost 3 bases and 0 bases respectively, with 15 bases between them. Germline loops: CDR1 MNHNS, CDR2 SASEGT. This CDR3 has 17 amino acids. CDR3 sequence: CASSDRADGVAKNIQYF. The CDR3 DNA is TGTGCCAGCAGTGACCGGGCCGACGGGGTAGCCAAAAACATTCAGTACTTC.

The genes are TRBV19 and TRBJ2-2, with 7 nucleotides matching TRBD2. CDR3 length: 15 residues. V shed 0 bases and J 5 bases; nucleotides not matched to a gene: 3. CDR1 LNHDA and CDR2 SQIVND come from the germline V gene (reference sequence). CDR3 amino acids: CASSIDQGGTGELFF. The CDR3 nucleotides are TGTGCCAGTAGTATAGATCAGGGAGGGACCGGGGAGCTGTTTTTT. Supplemented by reference TRBV19 and TRBJ2-2, the full variable domain reads DGGITQSPKYLFRKEGQNVTLSCEQNLNHDAMYWYRQDPGQGLRLIYYSQIVNDFQKGDIAEGYSVSREKKESFPLTVTSAQKNPTAFYLCASSIDQGGTGELFFGEGSRLTVL.

This chain joins TRBV6-2 or TRBV6-3 and TRBJ2-5; no clear D. Trimming took 2 bases from V and 2 from J, leaving 15 bases between them. In germline, CDR1 is MNHEY, CDR2 SVGEGT. The CDR3 loop spans 16 amino acids. CDR3 nucleotides: TGTGCCAGCAGTTACACCGGGTTTTTGAGACAAGAGACCCAGTACTTC. Amino acids: CASSYTGFLRQETQYF.

The chain links TRBV5-1 to TRBJ1-1, with a weak D call TRBD1 (6 bases). The CDR3 is 17 residues long. Deletions cut 1 base from V and 0 bases from J, with 16 bases between. Germline CDR1 reads SGHRS; CDR2 reads YFSETQ. Here the CDR3 reads CASSLLGATSMNTEAFF. The CDR3 nucleotides read TGCGCCAGCAGCTTGCTGGGGGCTACCTCCATGAACACTGAAGCTTTCTTT.

This chain joins TRBV7-3 and TRBJ2-2; a weak D match, TRBD1 (6 bases). Germline V lookup: CDR1 SGHTA, CDR2 FQGTGA. Trimming shortened V by 0 bases and J by 2 bases, and 13 bases separated the two germline ends. The CDR3 sequence is 17 residues long. The CDR3 loop is CASSLTVGAVNTGELFF. CDR3 coding DNA: TGTGCCAGCAGCTTAACTGTGGGGGCGGTCAACACCGGGGAGCTGTTTTTT.

This chain joins TRBV21-1 and TRBJ2-5; the DNA was not compared with TRBD2, the D call given in the table. TRBV21-1 corresponds to a pseudogene. The CDR3 loop spans 14 amino acids. CDR3 in amino acids: CASSKSSGQETQYF. In DNA, the CDR3 is TGTGCCAGCAGCAAAAGTTCGGGGCAAGAGACCCAGTACTTC.

The chain has TRBV25-1 and TRBJ1-2, with D maybe TRBD1 (6 bases). The CDR3 extends over 13 amino acids. V was trimmed by 7 bases and J by 4 bases, leaving 13 bases between them. CDR1 and CDR2 from the germline V gene are MGHDK and SYGVNS. The CDR3 DNA is TGTGCCAGCACACTGGGGGCGGGCTATGGCTACACCTTC. This gives the protein CASTLGAGYGYTF.

This clone has only a few counts. In DNA form, the CDR3 reads TGTGCCAGCAGCACCCGGACTAGCGGGCAAAATGAGCAGTTCTTC. This sequence encodes CASSTRTSGQNEQFF. V and J are TRBV9 and TRBJ2-1, with 11 bases fitting TRBD2. CDR1 SGDLS and CDR2 YYNGEE come from the germline V gene. V gave up 4 bases and J gave up 7 bases; unmatched junction bases: 7. The CDR3 spans 15 residues.

The chain uses TRBV9 and TRBJ2-2; perhaps TRBD2 as D (6 bases). With 4 bases removed from V and 4 bases from J, the gap between germline ends came to 20 bases. The CDR3 is 17 amino acids. In germline, CDR1 is SGDLS, CDR2 YYNGEE. The CDR3 sequence: CASSPRRGARVTGELFF. DNA for the CDR3: TGTGCCAGCAGCCCCCGCCGCGGGGCTCGCGTCACCGGGGAGCTGTTTTTT.

The chain joins TRBV5-1 to TRBJ1-4; TRBD1 matches 7 bases. The CDR3 loop spans 15 amino acids. Trimming took 4 bases from V and 4 from J; bases not matched to a gene: 7. The germline V gene has CDR1 SGHRS and CDR2 YFSETQ. CDR3: CASSLTGTDNEKLFF. The CDR3 DNA is TGCGCCAGCAGCCTAACCGGGACAGATAATGAAAAACTGTTTTTT.

The CDR3 spells CASNNIGAGQETQYF. Written as DNA, the CDR3 is TGTGCCAGTAATAATATAGGGGCTGGGCAAGAGACCCAGTACTTC. The V call is TRBV19, the J call TRBJ2-5; tentative D call: TRBD1 (5 bases). Looked up from germline, CDR1 is LNHDA and CDR2 is SQIVND (reference sequence). The CDR3 has 15 residues. The V gene lost 7 bases and the J gene lost 2 bases, with 17 bases spanning the gap.

V usage is TRBV19 and J usage is TRBJ1-6; 9 bases fit TRBD1. CDR3 length: 15 residues. V was clipped by 5 bases and J by 7 bases; unmatched bases: 6. In germline, CDR1 is LNHDA, CDR2 SQIVND (reference sequence). Here the CDR3 DNA reads TGTGCCAGTAGTTTGGTGGGACAGGGAAATTCACCCCTCCACTTT. Residues: CASSLVGQGNSPLHF.

This clone was detected only once. The chain has TRBV11-3 and TRBJ1-5; D is possibly TRBD1 (6 bases). V was trimmed by 5 bases and J by 0 bases, leaving 17 bases between them. Germline values: CDR1 SGHNT, CDR2 YENEEA. The CDR3 spans 17 residues. The CDR3 nucleotides are TGTGCCAGCAGCCTCCCCCTGGGCAGGGGTAGCAATCAGCCCCAGCATTTT. Its translation: CASSLPLGRGSNQPQHF. Combining the CDR3 with reference TRBV11-3 and TRBJ1-5 gives the whole variable domain EAGVVQSPRYKIIEKKQPVAFWCNPISGHNTLYWYLQNLGQGPELLIRYENEEAVDDSQLPKDRFSAERLKGVDSTLKIQPAELGDSAVYLCASSLPLGRGSNQPQHFGDGTRLSIL.

This chain uses TRBV21-1 with TRBJ1-1; no DNA check was done on the table's D call, TRBD1. TRBV21-1 is flagged as a pseudogene. The CDR3 covers 15 residues. The CDR3 here is CASSTLNRGNTEAFF. The CDR3 nucleotides are TGTGCCAGCAGCACCCTTAACAGGGGGAACACTGAAGCTTTCTTT.

In its sample, this clone was seen a few times. The rearrangement uses TRBV9 and TRBJ2-5; 9 bases fit TRBD2. The CDR3 contains 17 residues. After removal of 0 bases from V and 4 bases from J, the junction contained 10 bases not matched to a gene. Germline CDR1 SGDLS, CDR2 YYNGEE. CDR3: CASSVEAISGSLETQYF. DNA for the CDR3: TGTGCCAGCAGCGTAGAGGCGATTAGCGGGAGCCTAGAGACCCAGTACTTC. Drawing the rest from reference TRBV9 and TRBJ2-5, the complete variable domain is DSGVTQTPKHLITATGQRVTLRCSPRSGDLSVYWYQQSLDQGLQFLIQYYNGEERAKGNILERFSAQQFPDLHSELNLSSLELGDSALYFCASSVEAISGSLETQYFGPGTRLLVL.

V and J are TRBV5-8 and TRBJ2-7, with 14 positions matching TRBD2. Germline V CDR1 and CDR2: SGHTS, YDEGEE. V lost 4 bases to trimming and J lost 4 bases; unmatched junction nucleotides: 4. CDR3 size: 15 residues. The CDR3 DNA reads TGTGCCAGCAGCGCCGGGACTAGCGGGGGTTACGAGCAGTACGTC. This encodes CASSAGTSGGYEQYV.

The J gene is TRBJ2-3, the V gene TRBV3-1 (or the pseudogene TRBV3-2); TRBD1 is a possible D gene (5 bases). The CDR3 covers 12 residues. The germline gives CDR1 LGHDT, CDR2 YNNKEL (reference sequence). The ends were cut back, 4 bases at V and 5 bases at J, with 7 bases in the middle. CDR3 loop: CASSRTQDTQYF. In DNA form, the CDR3 reads TGTGCCAGCAGCCGGACACAAGATACGCAGTATTTT.

The chain joins TRBV19 to TRBJ1-1; 7 bases align to TRBD1. The germline V gene encodes CDR1 LNHDA and CDR2 SQIVND (reference sequence). CDR3 length: 14 residues. The J segment lost 1 base and the V segment lost 6 bases, leaving 5 bases of the junction unmatched. The CDR3 nucleotides are TGTGCCAGTAGAGGGTGGACAGGGAACACTGAAGCTTTCTTT. It is translated as CASRGWTGNTEAFF.

This chain connects TRBV4-1 to TRBJ1-6; 8 bases align to TRBD1. The length of the CDR3 is 15 residues. V lost 2 bases, J lost 4 bases, and 1 base stayed unmatched. The germline CDR1 and CDR2 sequences are MGHRA and YSYEKL. The CDR3 sequence: CASSQRQGYNSPLHF. DNA of the CDR3: TGCGCCAGCAGCCAAAGACAGGGGTATAATTCACCCCTCCACTTT.